One sample yielded the 8 T cell receptor beta chains listed below, sequenced in a study of identical twins. Via MiXCR, TCRdb re-called the 5' RACE reads, giving one row per CDR3 protein. This sample carries 500,000 or so distinct CDR3 sequences, around 20% of them seen once, and the ten largest clones take roughly 0.9%. These data were likewise used in another study, on T cells expressing NK-cell markers.

The source material was CD4+ T cells sorted from blood. These TCRs come from a woman aged 18-29 years in good health.

This clonotype has just a few counts. The chain employs TRBV5-1 and TRBJ2-5; 7 bases are shared with TRBD1. Trimming removed 0 bases from V and 7 bases from J; junction bases left unmatched: 15. This CDR3 has 17 residues. Germline V gene sequence: CDR1 SGHRS, CDR2 YFSETQ. CDR3 nucleotides: TGCGCCAGCAGCTTGGGGACAGGAAAGGGCCCTAGAGGGACCCAGTACTTC. This codes for CASSLGTGKGPRGTQYF.

The chain recombines TRBV12-3 or TRBV12-4 with TRBJ2-1; 8 nucleotides agree with TRBD2. This CDR3 region has 15 residues. Unmatched junction bases numbered 7, after V lost 6 bases and J lost 3 bases. The CDR3 loop reads CASSQRREVYNEQFF. In DNA, the CDR3 is TGTGCCAGCAGCCAAAGGCGGGAGGTCTACAATGAGCAGTTCTTC.

This clonotype was counted a few times. This rearrangement joins TRBV12-3 or TRBV12-4 to TRBJ1-1; D is uncertain. V shed 1 base and J shed 1 base, with 10 bases lying between them. The CDR3 has 15 amino acids. CDR3 in DNA: TGTGCCAGCAGTTTAGTAGTACGGAAGAACACTGAAGCTTTCTTT. Protein: CASSLVVRKNTEAFF.

This chain uses TRBV5-1 with TRBJ2-3, with TRBD2 identical over 14 bases. From germline, CDR1 is SGHRS and CDR2 YFSETQ. The CDR3 contains 17 residues. Losses at the gene ends were 4 bases for V and 3 bases for J; bases not matched to a gene: 7. The CDR3 DNA reads as TGCGCCAGCAGCCCGACTAGCGGGGGGGCCGATACAGATACGCAGTATTTT. It translates to CASSPTSGGADTDTQYF.

This clonotype was found many times. DNA of the CDR3: TGTGCCAGCAGTTTATCGGGGGGAAGCACAGATACGCAGTATTTT. Translated: CASSLSGGSTDTQYF. The chain is built from TRBV12-3 or TRBV12-4 and TRBJ2-3, with 7 bases identical to TRBD2. This CDR3 spans 15 amino acids. The V segment lost 2 bases and the J segment 0 bases; nucleotides outside the gene matches: 2.

This clonotype showed up just a few times. The chain has TRBV20-1 and TRBJ2-1; 9 bases are a match to TRBD2. Unmatched junction bases numbered 3, after V lost 3 bases and J lost 3 bases. Germline V lookup: CDR1 DFQATT, CDR2 SNEGSKA (reference sequence). The CDR3 has 14 amino acids. The CDR3 coding sequence is TGCAGTGCTAGGGCGGGAGGGTTCTACAATGAGCAGTTCTTC. Translating gives CSARAGGFYNEQFF.

The chain is built from TRBV15 and TRBJ2-1, with D unclear. The V and J ends lost 2 bases and 1 base respectively, with 9 bases between them. Germline CDR1 LNHNV, CDR2 YYDKDF (reference sequence). The CDR3 runs 15 residues. CDR3 sequence reads: CATSRRTLSYNEQFF. CDR3 sequence (DNA): TGTGCCACCAGCAGACGTACGCTTTCCTACAATGAGCAGTTCTTC.

The J gene is TRBJ2-3, the V gene TRBV20-1; D is unclear. This CDR3 has 15 residues. Germline CDR1 is DFQATT and CDR2 is SNEGSKA (reference sequence). V was pared by 2 bases and J by 1 base, with 13 bases between. The CDR3 region is CSARRALGRTDTQYF. CDR3 nucleotides: TGCAGTGCTAGACGAGCCTTAGGACGCACAGATACGCAGTATTTT.